Listed below are T cell receptor beta chains from one sample, sequenced in a study of blood T cell repertoires in COVID-19. Measured with immunoSEQ multiplex PCR; TCRdb has only the in-frame clones, and not every one. The table includes tens of thousands of clones, around 91% detected once. Sample: peripheral blood. These receptors were obtained from a man aged 70-80 years with active or convalescent COVID-19. CDR3s include the opening cysteine and the closing phenylalanine or tryptophan. Each record gives: J gene, V gene, CDR3 protein.

TRBJ1-1 | TRBV10-3 | CAIATGQGNTEAFF
TRBJ2-3 | TRBV24-1 | CATSVGSGGGGDTQYF
TRBJ2-5 | TRBV29-1 | CSVDRGGETQYF
TRBJ1-2 | TRBV11-2 | CASSLDQYSGHYGYTF
TRBJ2-5 | TRBV11-3 | CASSSGTSGTQETQYF
TRBJ1-4 | TRBV5-1 | CASSEQGVTEKLFF
TRBJ2-7 | TRBV19 | CASSIGTVYGEQYF
TRBJ1-5 | TRBV5-6 | CASSLNGRINQPQHF
TRBJ2-3 | TRBV7-7 | CASSPRGAPTDTQYF
TRBJ2-3 | TRBV13 | CASSRFGVAGGDTQYF
TRBJ1-2 | TRBV3-1/TRBV3-2 | CASSQGTGMANTF
TRBJ2-3 | TRBV7-8 | CASSLALAGWTPGTQYF
TRBJ2-5 | TRBV5-1 | CASGAGNQETQYF
TRBJ1-2 | TRBV7-2 | CASTLTGARGYTF
TRBJ2-1 | TRBV25-1 | CASSVTGTSAAEQFF
TRBJ2-5 | TRBV5-6 | CASSLESGVRETQYF
TRBJ2-3 | TRBV3-1/TRBV3-2 | CASSPQPTSTDTQYF
TRBJ1-5 | TRBV27 | CASSLARNQPQHF
TRBJ2-1 | TRBV21-1 | CASTRFCRGFSYNEQFF
TRBJ2-5 | TRBV9 | CASSGGGLETQYF
TRBJ1-6 | TRBV9 | CASSPRVSGSPLHF
TRBJ2-3 | TRBV11-2 | CASSSIRPRGSDTQYF